These 9 T cell receptor beta chains were all obtained from the same sample, sequenced in a study of early T cells in non-severe SARS-CoV-2 infection. TCRdb itself ran the 5' RACE reads through MiXCR, one entry per CDR3 protein. In the table there are around 58,000 distinct CDR3 sequences, 4.9% of which are singletons. What was sequenced was whole blood. Receptors were obtained from an adult who was a healthcare worker with PCR-confirmed SARS-CoV-2 infection or an uninfected control (not recorded which).

The CDR3 sequence is CAISASGGSTDTQYF. DNA of the CDR3: TGTGCCATCAGTGCTAGCGGGGGTAGCACAGATACGCAGTATTTT. This chain links TRBV10-3 with TRBJ2-3, with 10 bases matching TRBD2. CDR1 and CDR2 from the germline V gene are ENHRY and SYGVKD. The CDR3 is 15 residues long. The V and J ends lost 4 bases and 0 bases, in that order; junction bases with no gene match: 1.

This clonotype has only a few counts. J is TRBJ1-2 and V is TRBV20-1; D is unclear. This CDR3 contains 13 residues. Trimming left V 3 bases short and J 1 base short, with 9 bases between. Germline CDR1 DFQATT, CDR2 SNEGSKA (reference sequence). The CDR3 sequence: CSARETDNYGYTF. The CDR3 nucleotides are TGCAGTGCTAGGGAGACGGATAACTATGGCTACACCTTC.

The sample holds many counts of this clonotype. The rearrangement links TRBV5-1 to TRBJ2-2; D perhaps matches TRBD1 (6 bases). Trimming cost V 3 bases and J 8 bases, with 8 bases left between them. Germline CDR1 reads SGHRS; CDR2 reads YFSETQ. The CDR3 extends over 12 amino acids. CDR3 sequence reads: CASSSGQGELFF. The CDR3 region has the DNA TGCGCCAGCAGCTCCGGACAGGGGGAGCTGTTTTTT.

This chain uses TRBV4-2 with TRBJ2-1; 7 bases are a match to TRBD2. Trimming at V came to 0 bases and at J to 3 bases, leaving 5 bases not matched to a gene. The CDR3 is 16 amino acids. Germline V gives CDR1 LGHNA, CDR2 YNFKEQ. The CDR3 nucleotides are TGTGCCAGCAGCCAAGATGGGACTACCAACTACAATGAGCAGTTCTTC. This sequence encodes CASSQDGTTNYNEQFF.

This clonotype was seen repeatedly, ten times or more. The V gene is TRBV19, the J gene TRBJ2-1, with TRBD2 matching 8 bases. The ends lost 3 bases at V and 8 bases at J; junction bases unmatched: 15. The CDR3 has 17 residues. CDR1 is LNHDA and CDR2 is SQIVND in the germline V gene (reference sequence). In DNA form, the CDR3 reads TGTGCCAGTAGTATCCACTGGTCGAGCGGGAGTGTCCATGAGCAGTTCTTC. Translating it yields CASSIHWSSGSVHEQFF.

This chain uses TRBV6-1 with TRBJ2-3, with 10 nucleotides matching TRBD2. Germline V CDR1 and CDR2: MNHNS, SASEGT. The CDR3 runs 17 residues. Trimming took 7 bases from V and 3 from J; bases not matched to a gene: 13. The CDR3 DNA follows: TGTGCCAGCATCAGAGCCCTGCTAGCGGGAGTGACAGATACGCAGTATTTT. Protein sequence: CASIRALLAGVTDTQYF.

This clonotype occurred a few times. The chain joins TRBV11-2 to TRBJ2-3, with D possibly being TRBD1 (5 bases). V was clipped by 1 base and J by 2 bases, with 10 bases between them. CDR1 is SGHAT and CDR2 is FQNNGV in the germline V gene. The CDR3 consists of 15 residues. The CDR3 region has the DNA TGTGCCAGCAGCTTAGCTGGGGCCTACACAGATACGCAGTATTTT. It translates to CASSLAGAYTDTQYF.

This clonotype occurred many times. The gene calls are TRBV10-3 and TRBJ2-2; 8 bases align to TRBD1. The trim removed 11 bases at V and 6 bases at J, leaving 8 bases unmatched. The CDR3 spans 13 residues. Germline values: CDR1 ENHRY, CDR2 SYGVKD. This chain's CDR3 is CAARQGTAGELFF. The CDR3 DNA reads as TGTGCCGCCAGACAGGGGACGGCCGGGGAGCTGTTTTTT.

This clonotype occurred many times. The chain joins TRBV5-5 to TRBJ2-7, with a tentative D call TRBD2 (5 bases). V was cut by 5 bases and J by 7 bases, with 19 bases left in between. Per germline, CDR1 SGHKS and CDR2 YYEKEE (reference sequence). This CDR3 is 14 amino acids long. CDR3 region: CASSQFGLLVEQYF. DNA for the CDR3: TGTGCCAGCAGTCAATTCGGACTCCTCGTGGAGCAGTACTTC. The variable domain in full, completed from reference TRBV5-5 and TRBJ2-7, reads DAGVTQSPTHLIKTRGQQVTLRCSPISGHKSVSWYQQVLGQGPQFIFQYYEKEERGRGNFPDRFSARQFPNYSSELNVNALLLGDSALYLCASSQFGLLVEQYFGPGTRLTVT.